This entry lists 2 T cell receptor beta chains sequenced from one sample in a study of T cell changes during pregnancy in multiple sclerosis (dated by TCRdb to the late 2010s). Libraries came from the immunoSEQ multiplex PCR assay. The clones in this table, taken by TCRdb from immuneACCESS, are in-frame only. Not every clone is retained; where verified, under half of the shortfall comes from an unresolved V gene, and the cause of the rest is unknown. Present in this sample are 25,000 to 35,000 clones, 89% of which were seen just once. Roughly a tenth of the sample is taken by the ten largest. Source: CD8+ T cells from peripheral blood mononuclear cells, taken in the second trimester of pregnancy. The receptor set was obtained from a female donor with multiple sclerosis, enrolled in a pregnancy study.

The rearrangement joins TRBV7-9 to TRBJ1-2, with 11 bases fitting TRBD1. The junction had 4 bases not matched to a gene; V was cut back by 4 bases and J by 6 bases. Germline V gene sequence: CDR1 SEHNR, CDR2 FQNEAQ (reference sequence). This CDR3 contains 14 residues. DNA for the CDR3: TGTGCCAGCAGCTCGGACAGGGGGCGGCATGGCTACACCTTC. It translates to CASSSDRGRHGYTF. Using reference TRBV7-9 and TRBJ1-2 for the parts outside the CDR3, the full variable domain is DTGVSQNPRHKITKRGQNVTFRCDPISEHNRLYWYRQTLGQGPEFLTYFQNEAQLEKSRLLSDRFSAERPKGSFSTLEIQRTEQGDSAMYLCASSSDRGRHGYTFGSGTRLTVV.

This CDR3 reads CASSLALSGPEAFF. The CDR3 region has the DNA TGTGCCAGCAGCTTAGCCCTTAGCGGCCCTGAAGCTTTCTTT. The gene calls are TRBV7-2 and TRBJ1-1; D gene ambiguous. Per germline, CDR1 SGHTA and CDR2 FQGNSA. This CDR3 spans 14 amino acids. V was trimmed by 0 bases and J by 6 bases, leaving 11 bases between them.